This TCR beta chain is drawn from a study of blood T cell repertoires in COVID-19. Across the whole study: Collection of acute and convalescent COVID-19 samples took place in the United States, Italy and Spain.

Generated by immunoSEQ multiplex PCR, the TCRdb table keeps only in-frame clones and is missing some. The sample has under 250,000 clones, around 83% seen once. This TCR came from a man older than 75 with acute or convalescent COVID-19. The sequenced sample consisted of peripheral blood.

DNA of the CDR3: TGTGCCAGCAGTTTATCGGATCCGGGAGTCCCCTACGAGCAGTACTTC. Its protein is CASSLSDPGVPYEQYF. The chain uses TRBV27 and TRBJ2-7; D perhaps matches TRBD2 (6 bases). This CDR3 has 16 amino acids. V dropped 0 bases and J dropped 2 bases, with 14 bases sitting between them. Germline V gene lookup returns CDR1 MNHEY and CDR2 SMNVEV (reference sequence).